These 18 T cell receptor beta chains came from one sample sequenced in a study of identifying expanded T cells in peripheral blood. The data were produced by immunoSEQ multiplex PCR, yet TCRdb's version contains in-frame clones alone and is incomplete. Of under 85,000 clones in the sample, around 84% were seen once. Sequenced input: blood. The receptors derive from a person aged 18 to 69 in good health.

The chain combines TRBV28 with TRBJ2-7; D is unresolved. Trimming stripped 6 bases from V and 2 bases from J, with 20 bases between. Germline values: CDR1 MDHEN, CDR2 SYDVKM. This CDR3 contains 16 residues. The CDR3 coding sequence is TGTGCCAGCAGGCCCACCCTTGGTAGTGGGCCCTACGAGCAGTACTTC. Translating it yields CASRPTLGSGPYEQYF.

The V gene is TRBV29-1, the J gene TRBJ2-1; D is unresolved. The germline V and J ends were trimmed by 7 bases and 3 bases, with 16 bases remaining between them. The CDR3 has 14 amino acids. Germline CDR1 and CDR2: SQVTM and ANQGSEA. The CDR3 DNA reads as TGCAGCGCCGGTCCTGGAACGGACTACAATGAGCAGTTCTTC. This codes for CSAGPGTDYNEQFF.

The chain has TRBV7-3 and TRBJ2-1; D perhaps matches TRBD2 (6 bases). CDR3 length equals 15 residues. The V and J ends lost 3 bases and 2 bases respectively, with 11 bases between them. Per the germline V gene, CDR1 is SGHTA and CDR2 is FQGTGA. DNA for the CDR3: TGTGCCAGCAGCTTGGAGGGAGCCACCTACAATGAGCAGTTCTTC. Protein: CASSLEGATYNEQFF.

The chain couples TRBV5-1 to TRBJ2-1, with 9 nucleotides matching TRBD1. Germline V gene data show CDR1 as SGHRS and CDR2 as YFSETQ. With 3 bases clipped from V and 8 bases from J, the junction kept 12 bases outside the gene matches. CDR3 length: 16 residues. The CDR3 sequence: CASSSGGGQGWDEQFF. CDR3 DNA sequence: TGCGCCAGCAGCTCCGGTGGGGGACAGGGTTGGGATGAGCAGTTCTTC.

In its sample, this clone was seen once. The DNA for the CDR3 is TGTGCCAGCAGCTTTAGAGACCGTGGCTACAATGAGCAGTTCTTC. Translation gives CASSFRDRGYNEQFF. This chain links TRBV5-4 with TRBJ2-1; no clear D gene. Germline V lookup: CDR1 SGHNT, CDR2 YYREEE (reference sequence). There are 15 residues in the CDR3. V lost 2 bases and J 3 bases, leaving 12 bases between the germline ends.

The CDR3 sequence is CASSFGRTADNEQFF. DNA of the CDR3: TGTGCCAGCAGCTTTGGCCGTACAGCCGACAATGAGCAGTTCTTC. V and J are TRBV7-9 and TRBJ2-1; D uncertain. Per the germline V gene, CDR1 is SEHNR and CDR2 is FQNEAQ (reference sequence). V lost 3 bases to trimming and J lost 5 bases, with 14 bases between them. This CDR3 spans 15 amino acids.

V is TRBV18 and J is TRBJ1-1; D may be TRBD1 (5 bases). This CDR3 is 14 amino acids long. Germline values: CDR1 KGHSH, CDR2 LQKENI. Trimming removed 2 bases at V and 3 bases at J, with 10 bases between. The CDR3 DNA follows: TGTGCCAGCTCACCAGCGGGGGGGTACACTGAAGCTTTCTTT. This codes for CASSPAGGYTEAFF.

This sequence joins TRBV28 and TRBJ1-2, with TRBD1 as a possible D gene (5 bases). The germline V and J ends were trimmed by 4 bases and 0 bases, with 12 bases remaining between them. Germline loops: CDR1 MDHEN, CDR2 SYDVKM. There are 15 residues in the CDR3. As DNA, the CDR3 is TGTGCCAGCAGTTCCTTCGGACAAGCTAACTATGGCTACACCTTC. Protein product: CASSSFGQANYGYTF.

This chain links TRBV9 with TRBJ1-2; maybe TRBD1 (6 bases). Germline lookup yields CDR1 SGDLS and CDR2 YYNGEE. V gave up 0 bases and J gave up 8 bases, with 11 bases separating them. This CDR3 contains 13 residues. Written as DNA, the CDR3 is TGTGCCAGCAGCGTAGGTCCAGGGGAGGGCTACACCTTC. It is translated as CASSVGPGEGYTF. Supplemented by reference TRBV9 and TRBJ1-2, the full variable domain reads DSGVTQTPKHLITATGQRVTLRCSPRSGDLSVYWYQQSLDQGLQFLIQYYNGEERAKGNILERFSAQQFPDLHSELNLSSLELGDSALYFCASSVGPGEGYTFGSGTRLTVV.

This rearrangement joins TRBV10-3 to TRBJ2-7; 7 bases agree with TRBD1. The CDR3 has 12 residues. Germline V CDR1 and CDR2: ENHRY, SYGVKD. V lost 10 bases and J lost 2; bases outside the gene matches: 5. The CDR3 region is CATTGSAYEQYF. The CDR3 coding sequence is TGTGCCACGACAGGGTCCGCCTACGAGCAGTACTTC.

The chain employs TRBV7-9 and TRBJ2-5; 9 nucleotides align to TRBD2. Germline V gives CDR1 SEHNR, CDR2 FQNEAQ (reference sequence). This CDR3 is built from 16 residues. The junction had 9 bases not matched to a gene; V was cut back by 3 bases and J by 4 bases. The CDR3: CASSLVSGSGGETQYF. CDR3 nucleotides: TGTGCCAGCAGCTTGGTTAGCGGGAGCGGAGGAGAGACCCAGTACTTC. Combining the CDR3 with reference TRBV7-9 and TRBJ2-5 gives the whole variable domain DTGVSQNPRHKITKRGQNVTFRCDPISEHNRLYWYRQTLGQGPEFLTYFQNEAQLEKSRLLSDRFSAERPKGSFSTLEIQRTEQGDSAMYLCASSLVSGSGGETQYFGPGTRLLVL.

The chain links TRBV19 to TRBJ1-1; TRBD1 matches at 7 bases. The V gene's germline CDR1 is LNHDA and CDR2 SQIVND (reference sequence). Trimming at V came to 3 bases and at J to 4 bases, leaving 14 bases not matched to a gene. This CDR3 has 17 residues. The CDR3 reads CASSMFFRDRRFTEAFF. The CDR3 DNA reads TGTGCCAGTAGTATGTTTTTTCGGGACAGAAGGTTCACTGAAGCTTTCTTT.

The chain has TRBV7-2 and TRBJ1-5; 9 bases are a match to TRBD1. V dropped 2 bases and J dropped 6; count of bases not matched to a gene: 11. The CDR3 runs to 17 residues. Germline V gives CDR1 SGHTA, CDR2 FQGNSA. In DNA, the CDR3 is TGTGCCAGCAGCTTATTGGGACAGGGCTCACTCGGTCAGCCCCAGCATTTT. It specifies CASSLLGQGSLGQPQHF.

This CDR3 is CASSYQETQYF. CDR3 nucleotides: TGTGCCAGCAGTTACCAAGAGACCCAGTACTTC. The genes are TRBV6-5 and TRBJ2-5; no firm D call. Trimming left V 2 bases short and J 2 bases short, with 0 bases between. The CDR3 covers 11 residues. Germline V lookup: CDR1 MNHEY, CDR2 SVGAGI.

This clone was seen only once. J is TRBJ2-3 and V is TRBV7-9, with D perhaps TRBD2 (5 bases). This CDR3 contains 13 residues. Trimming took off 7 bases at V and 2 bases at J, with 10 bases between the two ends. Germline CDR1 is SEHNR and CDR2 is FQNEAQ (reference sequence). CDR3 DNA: TGTGCCAGCACCCCCGGGGACACAGATACGCAGTATTTT. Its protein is CASTPGDTDTQYF.

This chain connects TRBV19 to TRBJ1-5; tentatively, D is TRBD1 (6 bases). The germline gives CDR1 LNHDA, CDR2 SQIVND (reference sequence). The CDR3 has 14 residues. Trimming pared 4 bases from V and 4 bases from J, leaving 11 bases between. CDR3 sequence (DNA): TGTGCCAGTAGTACCCAGACAGGTAATCAGCCCCAGCATTTT. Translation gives CASSTQTGNQPQHF.

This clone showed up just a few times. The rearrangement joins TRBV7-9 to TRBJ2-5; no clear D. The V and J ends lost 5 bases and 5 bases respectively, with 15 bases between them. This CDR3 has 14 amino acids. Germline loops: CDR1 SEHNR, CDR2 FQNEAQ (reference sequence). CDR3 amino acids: CASSPKTTTETQYF. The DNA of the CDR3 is TGTGCCAGCAGCCCGAAGACAACCACGGAGACCCAGTACTTC.

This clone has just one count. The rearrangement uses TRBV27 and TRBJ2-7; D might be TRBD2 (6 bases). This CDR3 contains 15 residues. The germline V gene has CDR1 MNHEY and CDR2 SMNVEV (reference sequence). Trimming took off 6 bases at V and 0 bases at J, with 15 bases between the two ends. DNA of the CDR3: TGTGCCAGCAGCCGAGGTTGGACTACCTCCTACGAGCAGTACTTC. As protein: CASSRGWTTSYEQYF.